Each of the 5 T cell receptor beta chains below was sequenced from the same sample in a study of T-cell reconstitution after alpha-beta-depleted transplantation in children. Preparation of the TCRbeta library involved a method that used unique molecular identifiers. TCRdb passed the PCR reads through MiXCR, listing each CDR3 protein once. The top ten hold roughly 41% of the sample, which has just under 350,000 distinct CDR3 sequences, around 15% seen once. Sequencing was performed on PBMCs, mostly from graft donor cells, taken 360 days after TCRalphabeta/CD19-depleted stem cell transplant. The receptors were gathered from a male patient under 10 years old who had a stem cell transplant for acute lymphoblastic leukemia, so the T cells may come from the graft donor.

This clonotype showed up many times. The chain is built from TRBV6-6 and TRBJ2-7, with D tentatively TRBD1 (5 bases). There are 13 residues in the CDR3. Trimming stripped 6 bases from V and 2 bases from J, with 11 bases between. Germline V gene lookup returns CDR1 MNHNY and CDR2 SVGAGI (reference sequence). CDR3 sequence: CASSQQEPYEQYF. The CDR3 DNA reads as TGTGCCAGCAGCCAACAGGAACCCTACGAGCAGTACTTC.

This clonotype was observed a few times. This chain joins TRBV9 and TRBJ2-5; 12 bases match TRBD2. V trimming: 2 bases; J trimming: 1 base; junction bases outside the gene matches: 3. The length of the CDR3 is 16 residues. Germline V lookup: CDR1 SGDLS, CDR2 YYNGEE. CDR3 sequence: CASSVTSGRLQETQYF. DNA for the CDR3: TGTGCCAGCAGCGTTACTAGCGGGAGGCTCCAAGAGACCCAGTACTTC.

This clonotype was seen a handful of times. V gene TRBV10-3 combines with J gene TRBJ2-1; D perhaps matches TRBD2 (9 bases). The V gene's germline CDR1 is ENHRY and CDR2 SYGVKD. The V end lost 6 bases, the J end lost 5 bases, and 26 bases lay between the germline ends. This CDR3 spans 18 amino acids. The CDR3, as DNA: TGTGCCATCAGGCCGGGACTAGCCGTCCAGGGGGCAAACAATGAGCAGTTCTTC. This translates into CAIRPGLAVQGANNEQFF.

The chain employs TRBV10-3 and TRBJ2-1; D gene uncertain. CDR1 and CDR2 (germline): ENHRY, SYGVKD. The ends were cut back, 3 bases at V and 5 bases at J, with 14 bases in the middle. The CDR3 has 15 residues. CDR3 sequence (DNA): TGTGCCATCAGTGAAGGATACGGAGCAGACAATGAGCAGTTCTTC. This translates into CAISEGYGADNEQFF.

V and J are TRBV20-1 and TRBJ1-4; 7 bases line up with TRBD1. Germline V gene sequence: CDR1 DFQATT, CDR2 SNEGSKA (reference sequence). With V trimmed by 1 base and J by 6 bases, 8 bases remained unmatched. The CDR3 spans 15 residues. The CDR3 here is CSARGSGGQDEKLFF. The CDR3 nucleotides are TGCAGTGCTAGAGGGAGCGGTGGACAGGATGAAAAACTGTTTTTT.